Listed below are T cell receptor beta chains from one sample, sequenced in a study of chemoradiotherapy in HPV16-positive cancers. Clones were read by immunoSEQ multiplex PCR, and TCRdb kept only the in-frame ones, dropping some. The table includes 3,400 or so clones, 75% to 90% detected once. The sequencing used tumor tissue, collected from a patient who underwent chemoradiotherapy. These receptor sequences come from a human donor with HPV-associated anogenital cancer. Both conserved end residues are part of each CDR3. D genes are given only for firm matches. Size is stated for part of the rows, as once, few or many counts, or as a class when the clone is expanded.

clone size	D gene	V gene	J gene	CDR3 protein	CDR3 DNA
-	TRBD1	TRBV9	TRBJ2-1	CASSPRTGVFVNEQFF	TGTGCCAGCAGCCCCCGGACAGGGGTTTTTGTAAATGAGCAGTTCTTC
-	-	TRBV20-1	TRBJ2-5	CSGQVEETQYF	TGCAGTGGACAGGTAGAAGAGACCCAGTACTTC
-	TRBD1	TRBV7-3	TRBJ2-7	CASRKDRGGEQYF	TGTGCCAGCAGGAAAGACAGGGGAGGCGAGCAGTACTTC
-	-	TRBV11-2	TRBJ2-1	CASSPSNEQFF	TGTGCCAGCAGCCCGAGCAATGAGCAGTTCTTC
-	TRBD2	TRBV28	TRBJ2-1	CASSPLHGTSGGNSREQFF	TGTGCCAGCAGTCCCCTACACGGGACTAGCGGGGGGAATTCAAGGGAGCAGTTCTTC
-	-	TRBV20-1	TRBJ2-4	CSARLGDIQYF	TGCAGTGCTAGACTGGGAGACATTCAGTACTTC
-	-	TRBV7-9	TRBJ1-6	CASSLGGGSSSPLHF	TGTGCCAGCAGCCTGGGTGGGGGGTCTAGTTCACCCCTCCACTTT
-	TRBD1	TRBV4-3	TRBJ2-7	CASSQGGTGTTYEQYF	TGCGCCAGCAGCCAAGGAGGGACAGGGACCACCTACGAGCAGTACTTC
-	-	TRBV2	TRBJ1-4	CASSRRGRIEKLFF	TGTGCCAGCAGTCGCAGGGGAAGGATTGAAAAACTGTTTTTT
few	TRBD1	TRBV6-1	TRBJ1-1	CASSEMAGGFTEAFF	TGTGCCAGCAGTGAAATGGCAGGGGGCTTCACTGAAGCTTTCTTT
-	-	TRBV15	TRBJ2-3	CATSREDYTDTQYF	TGTGCCACCAGCAGAGAGGACTACACAGATACGCAGTATTTT
-	-	TRBV7-7	TRBJ2-1	CASSLEVGDNEQFF	TGTGCCAGCAGCTTAGAGGTGGGGGACAATGAGCAGTTCTTC
-	-	TRBV7-9	TRBJ2-4	CASSLVLDSRQYF	TGTGCCAGCAGCTTAGTGTTGGACAGCCGCCAGTACTTC
-	-	TRBV28	TRBJ1-4	CASNSIGRGGEKLFF	TGTGCCAGCAACTCAATAGGTCGGGGAGGTGAAAAACTGTTTTTT
-	TRBD1	TRBV7-2	TRBJ2-5	CASTRQGTGETQYF	TGTGCCAGCACCAGACAGGGGACGGGGGAGACCCAGTACTTC
-	-	TRBV7-9	TRBJ1-6	CASSYQGNSPLHF	TGTGCCAGCAGCTACCAGGGGAACTCACCCCTCCACTTT
-	TRBD1	TRBV10-3	TRBJ1-2	CAISESTGQGNYGYTF	TGTGCCATCAGTGAGTCAACAGGACAGGGTAACTATGGCTACACCTTC
-	-	TRBV10-3	TRBJ2-1	CAISREKGEQFF	TGTGCCATCAGTAGGGAAAAAGGTGAGCAGTTCTTC
-	-	TRBV28	TRBJ1-1	CASSRDTGSMNTEAFF	TGTGCCAGCAGCCGAGACACAGGCTCGATGAACACTGAAGCTTTCTTT
-	TRBD2	TRBV10-3	TRBJ2-3	CAISAIAGGSDTQYF	TGTGCCATCAGTGCCATAGCGGGAGGGTCGGATACGCAGTATTTT
-	TRBD2	TRBV2	TRBJ2-1	CAGTGTSSNEQFF	TGTGCCGGTACCGGGACTAGTAGCAATGAGCAGTTCTTC
-	-	TRBV30	TRBJ1-3	CAWSGGNTIYF	TGTGCCTGGAGTGGCGGAAACACCATATATTTT
-	-	TRBV5-1	TRBJ2-5	CASSLAGSGKETQYF	TGCGCCAGCAGCTTGGCAGGGTCGGGTAAAGAGACCCAGTACTTC
-	-	TRBV7-8	TRBJ1-1	CASSEREGNTEAFF	TGTGCCAGCAGCGAAAGGGAAGGGAACACTGAAGCTTTCTTT
-	-	TRBV5-5	TRBJ1-5	CASSLGGTTGRTWNQPQHF	TGTGCCAGCAGCTTGGGTGGGACTACAGGGAGAACATGGAATCAGCCCCAGCATTTT
once	-	TRBV30	TRBJ2-1	CAWSLGGNEQFF	TGTGCCTGGAGTCTGGGCGGCAATGAGCAGTTCTTC
-	-	TRBV7-8	TRBJ1-4	CASSQRAGGEKLFF	TGTGCCAGCAGCCAAAGGGCAGGTGGCGAAAAACTGTTTTTT
-	-	TRBV28	TRBJ2-7	CASRATGPEQYF	TGTGCCAGCAGGGCGACTGGTCCGGAGCAGTACTTC
-	TRBD1	TRBV5-4	TRBJ1-4	CASSENRGLNEKLFF	TGTGCCAGCAGCGAGAACAGGGGGCTTAATGAAAAACTGTTTTTT
once	-	TRBV18	TRBJ2-5	CASSPGAHQETQYF	TGTGCCAGCTCACCCGGAGCGCACCAAGAGACCCAGTACTTC
-	-	TRBV28	TRBJ1-6	CASSPRVGGWRNSPLHF	TGTGCCAGCAGTCCAAGGGTTGGGGGCTGGAGGAATTCACCCCTCCACTTT
-	-	TRBV19	TRBJ1-5	CASSIEGLSNQPQHF	TGTGCCAGTAGTATAGAGGGCCTTAGCAATCAGCCCCAGCATTTT
-	TRBD2	TRBV4-3	TRBJ2-5	CASSQERGGQETQYF	TGCGCCAGCAGCCAAGAGCGGGGGGGCCAAGAGACCCAGTACTTC
few	-	TRBV20-1	TRBJ2-5	CSARGEETQYF	TGCAGTGCTAGAGGTGAAGAGACCCAGTACTTC
-	-	TRBV9	TRBJ2-4	CASSDQGLAKNIQYF	TGTGCCAGCAGCGACCAGGGGCTAGCCAAAAACATTCAGTACTTC
-	-	TRBV21-1	TRBJ1-1	CASRPGTGGAAFF	TGTGCCAGCAGGCCCGGGACAGGGGGTGCGGCTTTCTTT
-	-	TRBV29-1	TRBJ1-2	CSAWGLYGYTF	TGCAGCGCCTGGGGTTTATATGGCTACACCTTC
-	TRBD1	TRBV7-2	TRBJ2-7	CASSPWDSQNYEQYF	TGTGCCAGCAGCCCGTGGGACAGCCAAAATTACGAGCAGTACTTC
-	-	TRBV6-5	TRBJ1-1	CASSYFGDTEAFF	TGTGCCAGCAGTTATTTTGGGGACACTGAAGCTTTCTTT
-	-	TRBV2	TRBJ2-4	CASTLDLGIQYF	TGTGCCAGCACGTTGGACCTGGGGATTCAGTACTTC
-	TRBD1	TRBV30	TRBJ1-5	CAWGDSNVNQPQHF	TGTGCCTGGGGGGACAGTAACGTCAATCAGCCCCAGCATTTT
-	TRBD2	TRBV7-9	TRBJ2-5	CASNRGVETQYF	TGTGCCAGCAACCGGGGGGTGGAGACCCAGTACTTC
-	-	TRBV30	TRBJ2-5	CASSVGSGRGQETQYF	TGTGCCAGCTCGGTGGGTAGCGGACGGGGACAAGAGACCCAGTACTTC
once	TRBD1	TRBV28	TRBJ1-2	CASSLGQGAEYGYTF	TGTGCCAGCAGTTTAGGGCAGGGGGCGGAGTATGGCTACACCTTC
-	TRBD2	TRBV30	TRBJ2-7	CAWSGGLAGAKAYEQYF	TGTGCCTGGAGTGGGGGACTAGCGGGAGCCAAAGCCTACGAGCAGTACTTC
-	-	TRBV7-2	TRBJ2-5	CASTFWGGETQYF	TGTGCCAGCACCTTCTGGGGAGGCGAGACCCAGTACTTC
once	-	TRBV11-2	TRBJ2-7	CASSFGPYEQYF	TGTGCCAGCAGCTTCGGGCCCTACGAGCAGTACTTC
once	-	TRBV7-2	TRBJ2-7	CASSRNPGYEQYF	TGTGCCAGCAGCCGTAACCCAGGGTACGAGCAGTACTTC
-	TRBD1	TRBV7-6	TRBJ2-2	CASSLGQGDTGELFF	TGTGCCAGCAGCTTAGGGCAGGGGGACACCGGGGAGCTGTTTTTT
once	-	TRBV6-1	TRBJ1-2	CATSIDGYGYTF	TGTGCCACCAGTATAGACGGCTATGGCTACACCTTC
-	TRBD1	TRBV2	TRBJ1-1	CASSQGENTEAFF	TGTGCCAGCAGTCAGGGGGAGAACACTGAAGCTTTCTTT
-	-	TRBV5-1	TRBJ2-5	CASSLGARETQYF	TGCGCCAGCAGCTTGGGTGCTCGGGAGACCCAGTACTTC
-	-	TRBV27	TRBJ2-7	CASSPLGGTYEQYF	TGTGCCAGCAGCCCGCTAGGGGGTACCTACGAGCAGTACTTC
few	TRBD2	TRBV7-3	TRBJ2-5	CASSPYSGGAHETQYF	TGTGCCAGCAGCCCATATAGCGGGGGGGCTCACGAGACCCAGTACTTC
-	TRBD1	TRBV19	TRBJ1-5	CASSIFRGGQGRYSNQPQHF	TGTGCCAGTAGTATCTTCCGGGGGGGACAGGGAAGATATAGCAATCAGCCCCAGCATTTT